Sequencing of this T cell receptor (beta chain) was carried out in a study of T cell responses to AZD1222 COVID-19 vaccine. Study-level results: Possibly, clonal diversity was underestimated; donors were largely white British and included more females. Spike-specific TCR breadth and depth were elevated following two AZD1222 doses. Targeting of unmutated variant regions was reportedly seen in nearly half of spike-specific TCRs.

Generated by immunoSEQ multiplex PCR, the TCRdb table keeps only in-frame clones and is missing some. The data contain 100,000 to 150,000 clones, around 89% of them singletons. This clone was counted once. Its specificity is unknown. The input for sequencing was peripheral blood, taken 28 days after the second AZD1222 dose. This TCR was recovered from an adult who received the AZD1222 COVID-19 vaccine.

CDR3 region: CASRTDREGTQYF. In nucleotides, the CDR3 is TGTGCCAGCAGAACGGACAGGGAGGGGACGCAGTATTTT. J is TRBJ2-3 and V is TRBV12-3 or TRBV12-4, with D perhaps matching TRBD1 (8 bases). There are 13 residues in the CDR3. V shed 6 bases and J shed 9 bases, with 16 bases lying between them.